The 22 T cell receptor beta chains below were found in one sample sequenced in a study of blood T cell repertoires in COVID-19. Sequenced by immunoSEQ multiplex PCR; TCRdb stores in-frame clones only, minus some. This table has tens of thousands of clones, roughly 89% appearing once. The material sequenced was peripheral blood. These TCRs come from a man aged 50 or older with acute or convalescent COVID-19.

The table lists this clone with a few counts. The V call is TRBV3-1 (or the pseudogene TRBV3-2), the J call TRBJ2-3; TRBD2 might be the D (5 bases). This CDR3 spans 16 amino acids. Germline assignment: CDR1 LGHDT and CDR2 YNNKEL (reference sequence). V was cut by 0 bases and J by 1 base, with 11 bases left in between. CDR3 nucleotide sequence: TGTGCCAGCAGCCAAGACCTGATCGGGGGCACAGATACGCAGTATTTT. Its protein is CASSQDLIGGTDTQYF.

In its sample, this clone was seen a few times. The chain links TRBV25-1 to TRBJ2-2; D call uncertain. CDR1 and CDR2 (germline): MGHDK, SYGVNS. The CDR3 is made up of 13 amino acids. V lost 2 bases and J 1 base, leaving 2 bases between the germline ends. The CDR3 is CASSEQNTGELFF. The CDR3 DNA sequence: TGTGCCAGCAGTGAACAGAACACCGGGGAGCTGTTTTTT.

This chain links TRBV7-9 with TRBJ1-5, with 8 nucleotides matching TRBD1. Germline trimming cut 1 base from V and 0 bases from J; bases unmatched to any gene: 5. Germline assignment: CDR1 SEHNR and CDR2 FQNEAQ (reference sequence). This CDR3 spans 17 amino acids. DNA for the CDR3: TGTGCCAGCAGCTTAGGGACAGGGAGCTTTAGCAATCAGCCCCAGCATTTT. Encoded protein: CASSLGTGSFSNQPQHF.

V gene TRBV18 combines with J gene TRBJ2-6; 9 bases are shared with TRBD1. This CDR3 contains 18 residues. V gave up 2 bases and J gave up 0 bases; unmatched junction bases: 5. The V gene's germline CDR1 is KGHSH and CDR2 LQKENI. CDR3 DNA sequence: TGTGCCAGCTCACCATCGGGACAGGGACCCTCTGGGGCCAACGTCCTGACTTTC. It encodes CASSPSGQGPSGANVLTF. The whole variable domain, remainder taken from reference TRBV18 and TRBJ2-6, is NAGVMQNPRHLVRRRGQEARLRCSPMKGHSHVYWYRQLPEEGLKFMVYLQKENIIDESGMPKERFSAEFPKEGPSILRIQQVVRGDSAAYFCASSPSGQGPSGANVLTFGAGSRLTVL.

This rearrangement joins TRBV7-8 to TRBJ2-2; TRBD1 aligns across 12 bases. The germline V gene has CDR1 SGHVS and CDR2 FQNEAQ. The J segment lost 4 bases and the V segment lost 8 bases, leaving 11 bases of the junction unmatched. The CDR3 extends over 17 amino acids. In nucleotides, the CDR3 is TGTGCCAGCCCCCCTTGGGACAGGGGGCGCGGCACCGGGGAGCTGTTTTTT. Its protein product is CASPPWDRGRGTGELFF.

This chain uses TRBV18 with TRBJ1-1; D may be TRBD1 (5 bases). Trimming left V 2 bases short and J 3 bases short, with 7 bases between. The CDR3 consists of 13 residues. The V gene's germline CDR1 is KGHSH and CDR2 LQKENI. The CDR3 nucleotides are TGTGCCAGCTCACCAGGGACTTACACTGAAGCTTTCTTT. It codes for CASSPGTYTEAFF.

This clone was observed once. The chain links TRBV13 to TRBJ2-5, with 9 bases aligning to TRBD2. CDR3 size: 18 residues. The V segment lost 1 base and the J segment 4 bases; nucleotides outside the gene matches: 13. Germline CDR1 reads PRHDT; CDR2 reads FYEKMQ (reference sequence). The CDR3 is CASSLVGSGGSGLETQYF. DNA of the CDR3: TGTGCCAGCAGCTTAGTGGGTAGCGGGGGCTCCGGGTTAGAGACCCAGTACTTC. Filled out from reference TRBV13 and TRBJ2-5, the complete variable domain reads AAGVIQSPRHLIKEKRETATLKCYPIPRHDTVYWYQQGPGQDPQFLISFYEKMQSDKGSIPDRFSAQQFSDYHSELNMSSLELGDSALYFCASSLVGSGGSGLETQYFGPGTRLLVL.

The rearrangement uses TRBV27 and TRBJ1-5; D possibly corresponds to TRBD1 (6 bases). The CDR3 covers 15 residues. The germline gives CDR1 MNHEY, CDR2 SMNVEV (reference sequence). V dropped 4 bases and J dropped 6 bases, with 16 bases sitting between them. CDR3 sequence (DNA): TGTGCCAGCAGTTCAACAGGGTCTTATAGTCAGCCCCAGCATTTT. This gives the protein CASSSTGSYSQPQHF.

The V and J genes are TRBV6-2 or TRBV6-3 and TRBJ2-7; 7 bases match TRBD2. CDR3 length: 14 residues. With V trimmed by 5 bases and J by 2 bases, 6 bases remained unmatched. Germline V gene sequence: CDR1 MNHEY, CDR2 SVGEGT. The CDR3 DNA follows: TGTGCCAGCAGTCGCCCTACTAGCGCCTACGAGCAGTACTTC. It translates to CASSRPTSAYEQYF.

J is TRBJ2-3 and V is TRBV19; D is uncertain. Trimming left V 3 bases short and J 2 bases short, with 15 bases between. Per the germline V gene, CDR1 is LNHDA and CDR2 is SQIVND (reference sequence). The CDR3 sequence is 16 residues long. The CDR3 sequence is CASSMPSSGNTDTQYF. The CDR3, as DNA: TGTGCCAGTAGTATGCCGAGCTCAGGAAACACAGATACGCAGTATTTT.

The chain joins TRBV5-6 to TRBJ2-6, with D possibly being TRBD1 (6 bases). V shed 3 bases and J shed 4 bases, with 11 bases lying between them. Germline V gives CDR1 SGHDT, CDR2 YYEEEE. The CDR3 is made up of 15 amino acids. The CDR3 DNA reads TGTGCCAGCAGCTCGGCAGGGGTCGGGGCCAACGTCCTGACTTTC. This gives the protein CASSSAGVGANVLTF. Filled out from reference TRBV5-6 and TRBJ2-6, the complete variable domain reads DAGVTQSPTHLIKTRGQQVTLRCSPKSGHDTVSWYQQALGQGPQFIFQYYEEEERQRGNFPDRFSGHQFPNYSSELNVNALLLGDSALYLCASSSAGVGANVLTFGAGSRLTVL.

The rearrangement joins TRBV7-6 to TRBJ2-1; D not resolved. The germline V gene encodes CDR1 SGHVS and CDR2 FNYEAQ. Deletions cut 2 bases from V and 6 bases from J, with 8 bases between. CDR3 length: 13 amino acids. CDR3 bases: TGTGCCAGCAGCTTACCCCCTAGCAATGAGCAGTTCTTC. It specifies CASSLPPSNEQFF.

CDR3 sequence reads: CASRGTGIEKLFF. The CDR3 coding sequence is TGTGCCAGTAGGGGGACAGGTATTGAAAAACTGTTTTTT. The V gene is TRBV19, the J gene TRBJ1-4, with 8 bases fitting TRBD1. Germline CDR1 LNHDA, CDR2 SQIVND (reference sequence). The CDR3 spans 13 residues. V lost 6 bases and J lost 7; bases outside the gene matches: 4.

The chain carries TRBV19 and TRBJ2-3; D is uncertain. The V end lost 7 bases, the J end lost 6 bases, and 17 bases lay between the germline ends. The germline V gene has CDR1 LNHDA and CDR2 SQIVND (reference sequence). This CDR3 is built from 14 residues. CDR3 amino acids: CASTPGGSPDTQYF. CDR3 nucleotide sequence: TGTGCCAGTACCCCTGGTGGCTCCCCGGATACGCAGTATTTT.

This clone was detected once. The V and J genes are TRBV14 and TRBJ2-2; D remains ambiguous. This CDR3 has 13 amino acids. Germline loops: CDR1 SGHDN, CDR2 FVKESK. Trimming removed 1 base at V and 6 bases at J, with 6 bases between. CDR3 in DNA: TGTGCCAGCAGCCAAGTCGGGTCCGGGGAGCTGTTTTTT. Its translation is CASSQVGSGELFF. Supplemented by reference TRBV14 and TRBJ2-2, the full variable domain reads EAGVTQFPSHSVIEKGQTVTLRCDPISGHDNLYWYRRVMGKEIKFLLHFVKESKQDESGMPNNRFLAERTGGTYSTLKVQPAELEDSGVYFCASSQVGSGELFFGEGSRLTVL.

The chain links TRBV28 to TRBJ2-2; possible D gene TRBD1, 6 bases. CDR1 and CDR2 (germline): MDHEN, SYDVKM. There are 16 residues in the CDR3. The V gene lost 2 bases and the J gene lost 5 bases, with 15 bases spanning the gap. CDR3 DNA sequence: TGTGCCAGCAGTTTAAGATCACAGGGAAATACCGGGGAGCTGTTTTTT. Its translation is CASSLRSQGNTGELFF. The whole variable domain, filled in from reference TRBV28 and TRBJ2-2, reads DVKVTQSSRYLVKRTGEKVFLECVQDMDHENMFWYRQDPGLGLRLIYFSYDVKMKEKGDIPEGYSVSREKKERFSLILESASTNQTSMYLCASSLRSQGNTGELFFGEGSRLTVL.

The chain links TRBV6-4 to TRBJ1-6, with a tentative D call TRBD1 (5 bases). The length of the CDR3 is 13 residues. Germline V gene lookup returns CDR1 MRHNA and CDR2 SNTAGT. V was trimmed by 5 bases and J by 7 bases, leaving 9 bases between them. The CDR3: CASSLRQNSPLHF. As DNA, the CDR3 is TGTGCCAGCAGTCTTAGACAGAATTCACCCCTCCACTTT.

This chain joins TRBV2 and TRBJ2-1; tentatively, D is TRBD2 (7 bases). The ends were cut back, 2 bases at V and 7 bases at J, with 12 bases in the middle. The CDR3 is 14 residues long. CDR1 is SNHLY and CDR2 is FYNNEI in the germline V gene. CDR3 residues: CASSERGGFNEQFF. In nucleotides, the CDR3 is TGTGCCAGCAGTGAACGCGGGGGCTTTAATGAGCAGTTCTTC.

The chain links TRBV29-1 to TRBJ2-7, with 7 bases identical to TRBD1. Germline V lookup: CDR1 SQVTM, CDR2 ANQGSEA. This CDR3 region has 12 residues. J gave up 3 bases and V 7 bases, and 6 bases lay outside the gene matches. CDR3 sequence reads: CSARQGDYEQYF. CDR3 DNA: TGCAGCGCCCGACAGGGAGACTACGAGCAGTACTTC.

The chain combines TRBV19 with TRBJ1-1; no clear D gene. Germline loops: CDR1 LNHDA, CDR2 SQIVND (reference sequence). This CDR3 has 10 amino acids. The germline V and J ends were trimmed by 5 bases and 4 bases, with 2 bases remaining between them. The CDR3 DNA reads as TGTGCCAGTAGTCGCACTGAAGCTTTCTTT. This encodes CASSRTEAFF.

J is TRBJ1-2 and V is TRBV28; 7 positions agree with TRBD1. The V and J ends lost 5 bases and 8 bases, in that order; junction bases with no gene match: 11. The CDR3 runs to 14 residues. CDR1 and CDR2 from the germline V gene are MDHEN and SYDVKM. The DNA for the CDR3 is TGTGCCAGCAGTCCCCAGGGGGAGGCGGGCGGCTACACCTTC. Residues: CASSPQGEAGGYTF.

The chain uses TRBV28 and TRBJ1-2; a weak D match, TRBD1 (6 bases). The CDR3 totals 14 residues. Germline CDR1 MDHEN, CDR2 SYDVKM. The V gene lost 4 bases and the J gene lost 4 bases, with 13 bases spanning the gap. CDR3 sequence: CASSSPTGSYGYTF. The DNA for the CDR3 is TGTGCCAGCAGTTCGCCTACAGGGTCCTATGGCTACACCTTC.